The present T cell receptor beta chain was sequenced within a study of blood T cell repertoires in COVID-19. Study-level information: PBMCs, B-cell-depleted T cells, or T cells were the source of the cDNA or gDNA that made up the material.

The CDR3 sequence is 16 residues long. Germline loops: CDR1 SGHVS, CDR2 FNYEAQ. The V segment lost 4 bases and the J segment 8 bases; nucleotides outside the gene matches: 9. The authors' processing: Amplified reference gene primers provided the basis for estimating nucleated cell counts. The repertoire was sequenced with immunoSEQ multiplex PCR; TCRdb's copy has only in-frame clones and lacks some. D and trimming come from the DNA, and the V and J calls and clone size come from that table. The sample lists 130,000 or so clones, 88% occurring once. The specimen was peripheral blood. The chain uses TRBV7-6 and TRBJ2-1; 12 positions match TRBD2. The sequence derives from a human donor in a cohort sampled during active COVID-19. CDR3 amino acids: CASSSLAGGPLYEQFF. In DNA, the CDR3 is TGTGCCAGCAGCTCCCTAGCGGGAGGGCCTTTATATGAGCAGTTCTTC.